This is a list of T cell receptor beta chains from one sample in a study of tumor and adjacent non-tumor tissue in lung cancer. TCRdb re-derived calls from the multiplex PCR reads in MiXCR, one entry per CDR3 protein. The sample consists of about 76,000 distinct CDR3 sequences, approximately 80% of them appearing once. Sequenced: distant non-tumor lung tissue. The source is a man between 60 and 70 years old with non-small cell lung cancer. Each CDR3 is given with its conserved first and last residue. The D gene is left open where the match is weak. The size field is filled for only some rows; it gives once, few, many or a size class.

CDR3 protein: CASKGQWAYEQYF
CDR3 DNA: TGCGCCAGCAAGGGACAGTGGGCATACGAACAGTACTTC
V gene: TRBV10-1
clone size: -
J gene: TRBJ2-7
D gene: TRBD1

CDR3 protein: CASSRTNGGADTGELFF
CDR3 DNA: TGTGCCAGCAGCCGGACTAACGGGGGGGCTGACACCGGGGAGCTGTTCTTT
V gene: TRBV11-1
clone size: once
J gene: TRBJ2-2
D gene: TRBD2

CDR3 protein: CASSEAGQWDTDTQYF
CDR3 DNA: TGTGCCAGCAGTGAAGCGGGACAGTGGGACACAGATACGCAGTATTTT
V gene: TRBV2
clone size: -
J gene: TRBJ2-3
D gene: TRBD1

CDR3 protein: CATSDLGTHSEQFF
CDR3 DNA: TGTGCCACCAGTGACCTTGGGACACACAGTGAGCAGTTCTTC
V gene: TRBV24-1
clone size: -
J gene: TRBJ2-1
D gene: -

CDR3 protein: CASTLSGGFGNTIYF
CDR3 DNA: TGTGCCAGCACCTTATCAGGGGGCTTCGGAAACACCATATACTTT
V gene: TRBV7-3
clone size: -
J gene: TRBJ1-3
D gene: TRBD1

CDR3 protein: CASEGTVSNQPQYF
CDR3 DNA: TGTGCCAGCGAAGGGACTGTTAGCAATCAGCCCCAATATTTT
V gene: TRBV6-2/TRBV6-3
clone size: -
J gene: TRBJ1-5
D gene: -

CDR3 protein: CASSGGLSYGQYF
CDR3 DNA: TGCGCCAGTAGCGGGGGACTATCCTACGGGCAGTACTTC
V gene: TRBV5-1
clone size: -
J gene: TRBJ2-7
D gene: TRBD2

CDR3 protein: CATSDNRVSFTETQYF
CDR3 DNA: TGTGCCACCAGTGATAACAGGGTCTCGTTTACGGAGACCCAGTACTTC
V gene: TRBV6-1
clone size: -
J gene: TRBJ2-5
D gene: -

CDR3 protein: CSAPPGQGRRETQHF
CDR3 DNA: TGCAGTGCTCCACCGGGACAGGGGCGGAGAGAGACCCAGCATTTT
V gene: TRBV20-1
clone size: -
J gene: TRBJ1-5
D gene: TRBD1

CDR3 protein: CASSLTRRRTEALF
CDR3 DNA: TGTGCCAGCAGCTTGACACGGAGAAGGACTGAAGCTCTCTTT
V gene: TRBV11-2
clone size: -
J gene: TRBJ1-1
D gene: -

CDR3 protein: CTSDSTGEETQYF
CDR3 DNA: TGTACCAGCGACTCTACAGGGGAAGAGACCCAGTATTTC
V gene: TRBV11-2
clone size: -
J gene: TRBJ2-5
D gene: TRBD1

CDR3 protein: CASSFGAGIETHYF
CDR3 DNA: -
V gene: TRBV6-2/TRBV6-3
clone size: once
J gene: TRBJ2-5
D gene: -

CDR3 protein: CASSFIAGRQETQYF
CDR3 DNA: TGTGCCAGCAGTTTCATAGCGGGCCGCCAAGAGACCCAGTACTTC
V gene: TRBV6-2/TRBV6-3
clone size: many
J gene: TRBJ2-5
D gene: TRBD2

CDR3 protein: CASSHGPSVGPQHF
CDR3 DNA: TGTGCCAGCAGCCATGGACCCTCCGTGGGGCCCCAGCATTTT
V gene: TRBV7-8
clone size: many
J gene: TRBJ1-5
D gene: -

CDR3 protein: CSASGRVSYEQYF
CDR3 DNA: TGCAGTGCTAGTGGCAGGGTCTCCTACGAGCAGTACTTC
V gene: TRBV20-1
clone size: many
J gene: TRBJ2-7
D gene: -

CDR3 protein: CASSPSGGGQPHHF
CDR3 DNA: TGTGCCAGCAGTCCTTCCGGGGGAGGTCAGCCCCATCATTTT
V gene: TRBV12-3/TRBV12-4
clone size: -
J gene: TRBJ1-5
D gene: -

CDR3 protein: CSTRSRKGTEDFF
CDR3 DNA: TGCAGTACTAGATCACGTAAGGGGACTGAAGATTTCTTT
V gene: TRBV20-1
clone size: -
J gene: TRBJ1-1
D gene: -

CDR3 protein: CASSLAGARSGTNILTF
CDR3 DNA: TGTGCCAGCAGCCTAGCGGGAGCCAGATCTGGGACCAACATCCTGACTTTC
V gene: TRBV6-5
clone size: -
J gene: TRBJ2-6
D gene: TRBD2

CDR3 protein: CANSLLAGRYTDTQYF
CDR3 DNA: TGTGCCAACAGCTTACTCGCGGGGAGGTACACAGATACGCAGTATTTT
V gene: TRBV11-3
clone size: -
J gene: TRBJ2-3
D gene: -

CDR3 protein: CSVGASSYNEQFF
CDR3 DNA: TGCAGCGTGGGGGCCAGCTCCTACAATGAGCAGTTCTTC
V gene: TRBV29-1
clone size: many
J gene: TRBJ2-1
D gene: -

CDR3 protein: CIARAGTLWGGELFF
CDR3 DNA: TGCATTGCTAGAGCAGGGACCCTTTGGGGTGGGGAGCTGTTTTTC
V gene: TRBV20-1
clone size: -
J gene: TRBJ2-2
D gene: -

CDR3 protein: CASSSDKYRRLTDTLYF
CDR3 DNA: TGTGCCAGCAGCTCTGATAAGTACAGGAGGCTCACAGATACGCTGTATTTT
V gene: TRBV7-8
clone size: -
J gene: TRBJ2-3
D gene: -

CDR3 protein: CASSFHGSRRSYNEQFF
CDR3 DNA: TGTGCCAGCAGCTTCCATGGTAGCAGGAGGAGCTACAATGAGCAGTTCTTC
V gene: TRBV7-8
clone size: few
J gene: TRBJ2-1
D gene: -

CDR3 protein: CSVEGTLKGFEQYF
CDR3 DNA: TGCAGTGTTGAGGGGACACTGAAAGGATTCGAGCAGTACTTC
V gene: TRBV20-1
clone size: -
J gene: TRBJ2-7
D gene: -

CDR3 protein: CASSLQTGIGGYTF
CDR3 DNA: TGTGCCAGCAGCTTACAAACAGGGATCGGAGGCTACACCTTC
V gene: TRBV11-2
clone size: -
J gene: TRBJ1-2
D gene: -

CDR3 protein: CASRLIGGSSDTQYF
CDR3 DNA: TGCGCCAGCAGGTTGATTGGCGGGAGCTCAGATACGCAGTATTTT
V gene: TRBV10-2
clone size: -
J gene: TRBJ2-3
D gene: TRBD2

CDR3 protein: CSAGEWARGAYGYTF
CDR3 DNA: TGCAGTGCTGGCGAGTGGGCAAGGGGCGCGTATGGCTACACCTTC
V gene: TRBV20-1
clone size: -
J gene: TRBJ1-2
D gene: -

CDR3 protein: CASSLEGASSGANVLTF
CDR3 DNA: TGTGCGAGCAGCCTAGAGGGTGCCAGCTCTGGGGCCAACGTCCTGACTTTC
V gene: TRBV6-5
clone size: -
J gene: TRBJ2-6
D gene: -

CDR3 protein: CVSSLGGPTDTQYF
CDR3 DNA: TGTGTTAGCAGCCTGGGGGGCCCCACAGATACGCAGTATTTT
V gene: TRBV5-4
clone size: -
J gene: TRBJ2-3
D gene: -

CDR3 protein: CASSLGGARNEAFF
CDR3 DNA: TGTGCAAGCAGCCTAGGAGGGGCTCGAAATGAAGCTTTCTTT
V gene: TRBV11-2
clone size: -
J gene: TRBJ1-1
D gene: -

CDR3 protein: CVSSYPRGSNQPQHF
CDR3 DNA: TGTGTCAGCAGTTACCCACGGGGAAGCAATCAGCCCCAGCATTTT
V gene: TRBV6-5
clone size: few
J gene: TRBJ1-5
D gene: -

CDR3 protein: CASSCISSREAFF
CDR3 DNA: TGTGCCAGTAGTTGCATTAGTTCTCGGGAAGCTTTCTTT
V gene: TRBV6-5
clone size: -
J gene: TRBJ1-1
D gene: -

CDR3 protein: CASSSVANTGELFF
CDR3 DNA: TGTGCCAGCAGCTCCGTCGCGAACACCGGGGAGCTGTTTTTT
V gene: TRBV5-4
clone size: few
J gene: TRBJ2-2
D gene: -

CDR3 protein: CSFSAVTYEQYF
CDR3 DNA: TGCAGTTTTAGTGCGGTCACCTACGAACAGTACTTC
V gene: TRBV20-1
clone size: -
J gene: TRBJ2-7
D gene: -

CDR3 protein: CPNSRQGSGANVLTF
CDR3 DNA: TGTCCCAACTCACGACAGGGATCTGGGGCCAACGTCCTGACTTTC
V gene: TRBV18
clone size: -
J gene: TRBJ2-6
D gene: TRBD1

CDR3 protein: CSAACGDGTEAFF
CDR3 DNA: TGCAGCGCCGCCTGCGGAGATGGCACTGAAGCTTTCTTT
V gene: TRBV29-1
clone size: -
J gene: TRBJ1-1
D gene: -

CDR3 protein: CGISLVGRGTEAFF
CDR3 DNA: TGTGGCATCAGCTTAGTCGGGAGGGGCACAGAAGCTTTCTTT
V gene: TRBV11-2
clone size: few
J gene: TRBJ1-1
D gene: -

CDR3 protein: CASSGDGKAFF
CDR3 DNA: TGTGCCAGTAGTGGGGACGGGAAAGCTTTCTTT
V gene: TRBV6-1
clone size: -
J gene: TRBJ1-1
D gene: -

CDR3 protein: CASSYVEYNEQFF
CDR3 DNA: TGTGCCAGCAGTTACGTCGAATACAATGAGCAATTCTTC
V gene: TRBV6-2/TRBV6-3
clone size: -
J gene: TRBJ2-1
D gene: -

CDR3 protein: CASSPGQVLESQYF
CDR3 DNA: TGTGCCAGCAGCCCCGGACAGGTTCTGGAGTCCCAGTATTTC
V gene: TRBV11-2
clone size: -
J gene: TRBJ2-5
D gene: TRBD1

CDR3 protein: CASRGPLDYVYTF
CDR3 DNA: TGTGCCAGCAGGGGGCCGTTGGACTATGTCTACACTTTC
V gene: TRBV11-2
clone size: -
J gene: TRBJ1-2
D gene: -

CDR3 protein: CASNLLAGNYNEQFF
CDR3 DNA: TGTGCCAGCAATCTACTAGCAGGTAACTACAATGAGCAGTTCTTC
V gene: TRBV12-3/TRBV12-4
clone size: -
J gene: TRBJ2-1
D gene: -

CDR3 protein: CASSQDRHPTSGWTYEQNF
CDR3 DNA: TGTGCCAGCAGCCAAGACCGGCACCCCACTAGCGGGTGGACCTACGAGCAGAATTTC
V gene: TRBV4-2
clone size: once
J gene: TRBJ2-7
D gene: TRBD2

CDR3 protein: CTVRSRQKTESFF
CDR3 DNA: TGCACTGTTAGATCACGTCAGAAGACTGAATCTTTCTTT
V gene: TRBV20-1
clone size: -
J gene: TRBJ1-1
D gene: -

CDR3 protein: CASSFSVRPYVQYF
CDR3 DNA: TGTGCCAGCAGCTTTAGTGTGAGGCCCTACGTGCAGTACTTC
V gene: TRBV28
clone size: -
J gene: TRBJ2-7
D gene: -

CDR3 protein: CAWSPGRAFGNTICF
CDR3 DNA: TGTGCCTGGAGTCCGGGCAGGGCTTTTGGAAACACCATATGTTTT
V gene: TRBV30
clone size: -
J gene: TRBJ1-3
D gene: -

CDR3 protein: CSAREDNRKLFF
CDR3 DNA: TGCAGCGCCCGAGAGGACAACAGGAAGCTGTTTTTT
V gene: TRBV29-1
clone size: -
J gene: TRBJ2-2
D gene: -

CDR3 protein: CASSHSAASGNTIYF
CDR3 DNA: TGTGCCAGCAGCCATTCGGCCGCCTCTGGAAACACCATATATTTT
V gene: TRBV16
clone size: few
J gene: TRBJ1-3
D gene: -